The rows below give T cell receptor beta chains drawn from one sample of a study of cytomegalovirus exposure and HLA in healthy donors. Sequencing was performed with immunoSEQ multiplex PCR; in TCRdb, only in-frame clones are kept and a portion is missing. Counted here are tens of thousands of clones, over 60% occurring once; the ten biggest clones make up about 4%. The sample taken for sequencing was PBMCs. These receptors all come from a man under 40 in good health and CMV-seronegative. The CDR3 runs from the conserved cysteine through the conserved F or W. The D gene is left open where the match is weak. Expanded clones get a size class; other rows say once, few or many, or leave the size out.

j_call | clone_size | d_call | v_call | cdr3_nt | cdr3_aa
TRBJ1-2 | NA | NA | TRBV2 | TGTGCCAGCAGTGAACAGGGTTATGGCTACACCTTC | CASSEQGYGYTF
TRBJ2-7 | NA | NA | TRBV29-1 | TGCAGCGTAGGACTGAACGAGCAGTACTTC | CSVGLNEQYF
TRBJ1-2 | NA | TRBD1 | TRBV28 | TGTGCCAGCAGTATGGGACAGGGTCACTATGGCTACACCTTC | CASSMGQGHYGYTF
TRBJ1-3 | NA | TRBD1 | TRBV7-7 | TGTGCCAGCAGTAGAGGACAGGGGGACACCATATATTTT | CASSRGQGDTIYF
TRBJ1-1 | NA | NA | TRBV6-1 | TGTGCCAGCAGTTATGGAGGAACGAACACTGAAGCTTTCTTT | CASSYGGTNTEAFF
TRBJ1-4 | NA | NA | TRBV2 | TGTGCCAGCAGTGATAGGGGTGCAACTAATGAAAAACTGTTTTTT | CASSDRGATNEKLFF
TRBJ1-3 | NA | NA | TRBV4-1 | TGCGCCAGCAGCCAAGCAGCCGTAGGGGCTTTCGGAAACACCATATATTTT | CASSQAAVGAFGNTIYF
TRBJ2-7 | NA | TRBD2 | TRBV27 | TGTGCCAGCAGCCGCCTAGCGGTACGTTCCTACGAGCAGTACTTC | CASSRLAVRSYEQYF
TRBJ2-3 | NA | TRBD1 | TRBV7-9 | TGTGCCAGCAGCAGGGGACAGGGTACAATATCGGATACGCAGTATTTT | CASSRGQGTISDTQYF
TRBJ2-5 | NA | TRBD1 | TRBV18 | TGTGCCAGCTCACCACCGACAGGGGAGACCCAGTACTTC | CASSPPTGETQYF
TRBJ2-2 | once | TRBD2 | TRBV27 | TGTGCCAGCAGGCTAGCGGGAGTGCCCGGGGAGCTGTTTTTT | CASRLAGVPGELFF
TRBJ1-1 | NA | NA | TRBV6-5 | TGTGCCAGCAGCTTTACGTCGGGGAACACTGAAGCTTTCTTT | CASSFTSGNTEAFF
TRBJ2-2 | NA | NA | TRBV28 | TGTGCCAGCAAAAGGACAGCTTACACCGGGGAGCTGTTTTTT | CASKRTAYTGELFF
TRBJ2-7 | NA | NA | TRBV4-2 | TGTGCCAGCAGCCAAAACGGCTACGAGCAGTACTTC | CASSQNGYEQYF
TRBJ1-5 | NA | NA | TRBV5-4 | TGTGCCAGCAATGTTCAGGGTAGCAATCAGCCCCAGCATTTT | CASNVQGSNQPQHF
TRBJ1-1 | once | NA | TRBV6-5 | TGTGCCAGCAGTTACGGGGGCCCGAACACTGAAGCTTTCTTT | CASSYGGPNTEAFF
TRBJ1-1 | NA | TRBD1 | TRBV7-6 | TGTGCCAGCAGCTTGTACAGGGGGAACACTGAAGCTTTCTTT | CASSLYRGNTEAFF
TRBJ2-3 | NA | TRBD2 | TRBV5-1 | TGCGCCAGCAGCTTGATCTCTAGCGGAATGAGCACAGATACGCAGTATTTT | CASSLISSGMSTDTQYF
TRBJ2-1 | NA | TRBD2 | TRBV23-1 | TGCGCCAGCAGTCAATCTGGAAACGGTTTAGCGGGGGGATACAATGAGCAGTTCTTC | CASSQSGNGLAGGYNEQFF
TRBJ1-2 | NA | TRBD1 | TRBV7-8 | TGTGCCAGCAGCTTCCGGACAGGGGGTTTTTATGGCTACACCTTC | CASSFRTGGFYGYTF
TRBJ1-4 | few | NA | TRBV10-3 | TGTGCCATCAGTGATGGGGGGTCAGGGAGGAGTGAAAAACTGTTTTTT | CAISDGGSGRSEKLFF
TRBJ2-1 | few | TRBD2 | TRBV7-2 | TGTGCGTCAGGGAGGGCGCGTTACAATGAGCAGTTCTTC | CASGRARYNEQFF
TRBJ1-1 | few | NA | TRBV7-9 | TGTTCCAGCAGTCCTTCCACTGAAGCTTTCTTT | CSSSPSTEAFF
TRBJ2-3 | NA | NA | TRBV7-2 | TGTGCCAGCGTCTTTGCGGGTACGGATACGCAGTATTTT | CASVFAGTDTQYF
TRBJ2-7 | NA | TRBD1 | TRBV14 | TGTGCCAGCAGCCAAGCCCGGGACAGGGGTACCTACGAGCAGTACTTC | CASSQARDRGTYEQYF
TRBJ2-7 | NA | TRBD2 | TRBV11-2 | TGTGCCAGCAGCCCCGGGGGACTAGATTGGTACGAGCAGTACTTC | CASSPGGLDWYEQYF
TRBJ2-7 | NA | NA | TRBV4-1 | TGCGCCAGCAGCCAAGAGTCCCCTGGCCCCAAATACTACTTC | CASSQESPGPKYYF
TRBJ2-3 | NA | TRBD1 | TRBV7-9 | TGTGCCAGCAGCTTAGGACAGGGGGTTCTTAGCACAGATACGCAGTATTTT | CASSLGQGVLSTDTQYF
TRBJ2-3 | NA | NA | TRBV4-3 | TGCGCCAGCAGCCAAGAAGGTCCTAGCGTCACAGATACGCAGTATTTT | CASSQEGPSVTDTQYF
TRBJ2-7 | NA | TRBD1 | TRBV4-2 | TGTGCCAGCAGCCGAGGACAGGAGACAATCTACGAGCAGTACTTC | CASSRGQETIYEQYF
TRBJ1-1 | NA | NA | TRBV28 | TGTGCCAGCAGTCAGTGGGAGGGAATTAATGGGGAAGCTTTCTTT | CASSQWEGINGEAFF
TRBJ2-5 | NA | TRBD1 | TRBV11-2 | TGTGCCAGCAGCTTAGACAGGGGGGAGACCCAGTACTTC | CASSLDRGETQYF
TRBJ2-5 | few | NA | TRBV7-2 | TGTGCCAGCAGCTTAATCGACCGACTAGTGGGGGAGACCCAGTACTTC | CASSLIDRLVGETQYF
TRBJ1-1 | NA | NA | TRBV6-5 | TGTGCCAGCAGGCTCTGGACAGAGATGAACACTGAAGCTTTCTTT | CASRLWTEMNTEAFF
TRBJ1-4 | once | NA | TRBV2 | TGTGCCAGCAGTGTATGGGGGGATAGCGAAAAACTGTTTTTT | CASSVWGDSEKLFF
TRBJ2-7 | NA | NA | TRBV19 | TGTGCCAGTAGTATTAAGGGTACAGCGGAGTACGAGCAGTACTTC | CASSIKGTAEYEQYF
TRBJ1-2 | NA | TRBD1 | TRBV7-8 | TGTGCCAGCAGCTCTCGACAGGGGATCTATGGCTACACCTTC | CASSSRQGIYGYTF
TRBJ2-1 | NA | NA | TRBV5-1 | TGCGCCAGCAGCTTGACGGGGGATGGATCCTACAATGAGCAGTTCTTC | CASSLTGDGSYNEQFF
TRBJ1-5 | NA | NA | TRBV4-1 | TGCGCCAGCAGCCAAGAAGCCATGAACTTATATAGCAATCAGCCCCAGCATTTT | CASSQEAMNLYSNQPQHF
TRBJ1-5 | NA | TRBD1 | TRBV7-6 | TGTGCCAGCAGTCTGGACAGGTTCGGGCCGCCCCAGCATTTT | CASSLDRFGPPQHF
TRBJ2-3 | NA | TRBD2 | TRBV7-9 | TGTGCCAGCAGCTTCCTAGCGGGGGGGCAGACAGATACGCAGTATTTT | CASSFLAGGQTDTQYF
TRBJ1-6 | NA | TRBD1 | TRBV6-5 | TGTGCCAGCACCCGGGACAGGGGCAGAGGTTCACCCCTCCACTTT | CASTRDRGRGSPLHF
TRBJ2-2 | NA | TRBD2 | TRBV7-9 | TGTGCCAGCACCAACGACGGGGGGATCGGGGAGCTGTTTTTT | CASTNDGGIGELFF
TRBJ2-7 | NA | NA | TRBV30 | TGTGCCTGGAGCGGGGGACAGAGCTACGAGCAGTACTTC | CAWSGGQSYEQYF
TRBJ1-1 | NA | NA | TRBV2 | TGTGCCAGCAGTCCCCAGGGACAGAACACTGAAGCTTTCTTT | CASSPQGQNTEAFF
TRBJ2-3 | NA | NA | TRBV2 | TGTGCCAGCAGTGACCCGACACAACGGTCAGATACGCAGTATTTT | CASSDPTQRSDTQYF
TRBJ1-2 | NA | TRBD1 | TRBV18 | TGTGCCAGCTCACTACCCGGGACAGGGGTGCTTGGCTACACCTTC | CASSLPGTGVLGYTF
TRBJ1-3 | NA | TRBD1 | TRBV27 | TGTGCCAGCAGTTTGACAGGGCTCTCTGGAAACACCATATATTTT | CASSLTGLSGNTIYF
TRBJ2-5 | NA | NA | TRBV21-1 | TGTGCCAGCAGCAAAGGACACAGGGCTCCGGAGACCCAGTACTTC | CASSKGHRAPETQYF